This T cell receptor (beta chain) was sequenced in a study of T-cell memory formation after mild COVID-19. This clonotype appeared a few times. The antigen is undetermined. In germline, CDR1 is DFQATT, CDR2 SNEGSKA (reference sequence). The CDR3 covers 12 residues. With 7 bases removed from V and 5 bases from J, the gap between germline ends came to 14 bases. TCRdb reprocessed the 5' RACE reads with MiXCR, giving one entry per CDR3 protein. The sample includes hundreds of thousands of distinct CDR3 sequences, under 15% of them seen just once. Study-level results: Clones which contracted sat mainly in CM and EM if CD4+, and in EMRA if CD8+. The pre-infection memory compartment contained some responding clones, suggesting cross-reactive memory joined.

The sequencing input was PBMCs or a T cell subset sorted from them (not recorded which). The chain couples TRBV20-1 to TRBJ2-5; D call uncertain. The receptor's source is a man younger than 30 who had mild COVID-19 (a few samples of this study predate the infection). Cell type and time point are not known. CDR3 region: CSGTPHGETQYF. CDR3 in DNA: TGCAGTGGCACGCCTCACGGGGAGACCCAGTACTTC.